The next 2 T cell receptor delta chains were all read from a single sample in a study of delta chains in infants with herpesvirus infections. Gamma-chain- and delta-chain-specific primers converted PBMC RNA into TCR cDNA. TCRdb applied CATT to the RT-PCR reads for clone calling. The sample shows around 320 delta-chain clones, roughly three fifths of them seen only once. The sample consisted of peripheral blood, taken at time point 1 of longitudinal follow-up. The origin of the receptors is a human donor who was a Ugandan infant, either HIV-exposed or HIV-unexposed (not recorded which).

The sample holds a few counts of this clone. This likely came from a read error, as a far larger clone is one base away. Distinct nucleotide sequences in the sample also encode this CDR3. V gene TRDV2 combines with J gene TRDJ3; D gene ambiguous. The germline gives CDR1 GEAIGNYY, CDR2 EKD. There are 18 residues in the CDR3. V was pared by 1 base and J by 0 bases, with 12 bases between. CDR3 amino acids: CACDTVDSSSWDTRQMFF. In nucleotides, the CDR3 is TGTGCCTGTGACACAGTGGATTCTAGCTCCTGGGACACCCGACAGATGTTTTTC.

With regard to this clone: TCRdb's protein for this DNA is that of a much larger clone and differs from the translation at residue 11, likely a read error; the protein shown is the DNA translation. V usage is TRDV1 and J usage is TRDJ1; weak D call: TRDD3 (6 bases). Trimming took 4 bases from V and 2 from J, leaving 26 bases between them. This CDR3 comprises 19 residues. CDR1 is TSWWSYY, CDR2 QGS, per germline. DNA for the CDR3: TGTGCTCTTGGGGCCCCAAGCCTACGGGGATGCGGGTTGACCGATAAACTCATCTTT. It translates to CALGAPSLRGCGLTDKLIF.